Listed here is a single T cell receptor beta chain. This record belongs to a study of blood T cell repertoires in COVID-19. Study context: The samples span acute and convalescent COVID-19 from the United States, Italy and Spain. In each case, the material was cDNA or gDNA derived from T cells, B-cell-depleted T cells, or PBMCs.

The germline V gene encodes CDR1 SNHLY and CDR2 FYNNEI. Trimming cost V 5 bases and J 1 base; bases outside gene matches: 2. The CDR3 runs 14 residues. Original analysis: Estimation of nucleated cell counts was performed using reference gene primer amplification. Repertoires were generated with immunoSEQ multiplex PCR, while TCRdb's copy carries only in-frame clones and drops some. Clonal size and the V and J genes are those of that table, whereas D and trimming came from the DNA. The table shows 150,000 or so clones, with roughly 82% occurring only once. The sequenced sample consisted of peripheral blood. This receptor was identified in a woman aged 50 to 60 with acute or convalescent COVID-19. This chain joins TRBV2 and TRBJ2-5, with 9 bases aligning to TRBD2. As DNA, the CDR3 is TGTGCCAGCAGTCAGACTAGCGGCCAAGAGACCCAGTACTTC. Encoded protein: CASSQTSGQETQYF.